These 10 T cell receptor beta chains came from one sample sequenced in a study of technical replicates of blood from several donors. Method: immunoSEQ multiplex PCR; TCRdb's copy keeps in-frame clones and lacks some. Among under 100,000 clones listed, under 97% were seen once. Material: T cells isolated from PBMCs. The receptor set was obtained from a human donor in good health.

The CDR3 coding sequence is TGCAGCGCCGGACTAGCGGAAAGCACAGATACGCAGTATTTT. It is translated as CSAGLAESTDTQYF. The V and J genes are TRBV29-1 and TRBJ2-3, with TRBD2 matching over 10 bases. This CDR3 spans 14 amino acids. CDR1 and CDR2 (germline): SQVTM, ANQGSEA. Trimming removed 7 bases from V and 0 bases from J; junction bases left unmatched: 4.

The V gene is TRBV7-2, the J gene TRBJ2-3, with 9 bases fitting TRBD1. Trimming at V came to 5 bases and at J to 4 bases, leaving 10 bases not matched to a gene. From germline, CDR1 is SGHTA and CDR2 FQGNSA. The CDR3 is made up of 16 amino acids. As DNA, the CDR3 is TGTGCCAGCAGCACTCCGACAGGGGGGGCTGCAGATACGCAGTATTTT. Encoded protein: CASSTPTGGAADTQYF.

V gene TRBV28 combines with J gene TRBJ2-7; 7 nucleotides line up with TRBD2. Losses at the gene ends were 1 base for V and 2 bases for J; bases not matched to a gene: 5. Germline V gives CDR1 MDHEN, CDR2 SYDVKM. The CDR3 is 15 residues long. The CDR3 protein is CASSLFLAATYEQYF. Written as DNA, the CDR3 is TGTGCCAGCAGTTTATTCCTAGCGGCGACCTACGAGCAGTACTTC.

The chain employs TRBV19 and TRBJ1-2, with D maybe TRBD1 (6 bases). V dropped 6 bases and J dropped 7 bases, with 18 bases sitting between them. The CDR3 is 14 amino acids. CDR1 and CDR2 from the germline V gene are LNHDA and SQIVND (reference sequence). The CDR3 bases are TGTGCCAGTAGCCCCGAGGGGGAGGGGATTGGCTACACCTTC. This sequence encodes CASSPEGEGIGYTF.

This rearrangement joins TRBV5-1 to TRBJ2-5; 10 nucleotides agree with TRBD2. Trimming took 3 bases from V and 4 from J; bases not matched to a gene: 12. This CDR3 contains 17 residues. CDR1 and CDR2 (germline): SGHRS, YFSETQ. The CDR3 nucleotides are TGCGCCAGCAGCTCCGGACTAAGCGGGAGGGTCGTAGAGACCCAGTACTTC. It codes for CASSSGLSGRVVETQYF.

The chain has TRBV10-1 and TRBJ2-7, with 7 bases aligning to TRBD1. This CDR3 comprises 12 residues. The germline V gene encodes CDR1 WNHNN and CDR2 SYGVQD (reference sequence). The junction had 4 bases not matched to a gene; V was cut back by 9 bases and J by 2 bases. The CDR3 sequence is CASGDSPYEQYF. For the CDR3, the DNA is TGCGCCAGTGGGGACAGTCCCTACGAGCAGTACTTC.

CDR3 loop: CASREGEGNSPLHF. The CDR3, as DNA: TGCGCCAGCAGGGAGGGGGAGGGGAATTCACCCCTCCACTTT. The V gene is TRBV5-1, the J gene TRBJ1-6; possible D gene TRBD1, 6 bases. CDR3 size: 14 residues. CDR1 and CDR2 (germline): SGHRS, YFSETQ. V was cut by 5 bases and J by 7 bases, with 13 bases left in between.

The chain is built from TRBV2 and TRBJ2-3; TRBD2 agrees at 10 bases. Per germline, CDR1 SNHLY and CDR2 FYNNEI. The CDR3 covers 15 residues. Trimming at V came to 8 bases and at J to 1 base, leaving 6 bases not matched to a gene. As DNA, the CDR3 is TGTGCCAGCTGCCCGACTAGCGGGTGCACAGATACGCAGTATTTT. Its translation: CASCPTSGCTDTQYF.

This clone has a single count. The rearrangement links TRBV28 to TRBJ1-5; no clear D. V was pared by 2 bases and J by 0 bases, with 8 bases between. The CDR3 runs to 15 residues. Germline V gene lookup returns CDR1 MDHEN and CDR2 SYDVKM. The DNA for the CDR3 is TGTGCCAGCAGTTTAGGGAGGTATAGCAATCAGCCCCAGCATTTT. Translated, it gives CASSLGRYSNQPQHF.

CDR3 sequence: CASSPLPFTRVETQYF. CDR3 DNA sequence: TGTGCCAGCAGCCCACTCCCATTTACTAGAGTGGAGACCCAGTACTTC. The chain uses TRBV7-9 and TRBJ2-5; tentatively, D is TRBD2 (5 bases). The CDR3 is made up of 16 amino acids. Germline V gives CDR1 SEHNR, CDR2 FQNEAQ (reference sequence). V lost 5 bases and J 5 bases, leaving 21 bases between the germline ends. The variable domain in full, with the rest retrieved from reference TRBV7-9 and TRBJ2-5, is DTGVSQNPRHKITKRGQNVTFRCDPISEHNRLYWYRQTLGQGPEFLTYFQNEAQLEKSRLLSDRFSAERPKGSFSTLEIQRTEQGDSAMYLCASSPLPFTRVETQYFGPGTRLLVL.